A selection of T cell receptor beta chains follows, all from one sample in a study of blood T cell repertoires in COVID-19. Profiled with immunoSEQ multiplex PCR; TCRdb holds only in-frame clones, not every one. Among about 230,000 clones listed, 80% to 85% were seen once. Sequencing was carried out using peripheral blood. Receptors were obtained from a man aged 35 to 55 with acute or convalescent COVID-19. CDR3s include the opening cysteine and the closing phenylalanine or tryptophan. The order of the fields is V gene, clone size, J gene, D gene, CDR3 protein, CDR3 DNA. D genes are given only for firm matches. Clone size is not always given. Where it is, it says once, few, many or a class for expanded clones.

V: TRBV11-2; size: .; J: TRBJ2-2; D: .; CDR3: CASSLQLSRDTGELFF; DNA: TGTGCCAGCAGCTTACAGTTAAGTCGGGACACCGGGGAGCTGTTTTTT
V: TRBV18; size: .; J: TRBJ1-4; D: TRBD1; CDR3: CASSPGAGGQEKLFF; DNA: TGTGCCAGCTCACCGGGCGCAGGGGGCCAAGAAAAACTGTTTTTT
V: TRBV7-9; size: .; J: TRBJ2-2; D: .; CDR3: CASSLSHTRLWANTGELFF; DNA: TGTGCCAGCAGCTTATCGCACACACGACTGTGGGCGAACACCGGGGAGCTGTTTTTT
V: TRBV19; size: .; J: TRBJ2-7; D: TRBD2; CDR3: CASSRLAGPYEQYF; DNA: TGTGCCAGTAGCCGACTAGCGGGTCCCTACGAGCAGTACTTC
V: TRBV18; size: few; J: TRBJ1-1; D: .; CDR3: CASSPPWAGTEAFF; DNA: TGTGCCAGCTCACCACCGTGGGCGGGCACTGAAGCTTTCTTT
V: TRBV18; size: .; J: TRBJ1-2; D: .; CDR3: CASSPRSDRVYGYTF; DNA: TGTGCCAGCTCACCGCGCTCAGACCGGGTCTATGGCTACACCTTC
V: TRBV5-1; size: once; J: TRBJ2-5; D: .; CDR3: CASREQVEAGETQYF; DNA: TGCGCCAGCAGGGAACAGGTCGAGGCCGGGGAGACCCAGTACTTC
V: TRBV23-1; size: .; J: TRBJ1-2; D: .; CDR3: CASFASCTF; DNA: TGCGCCAGCTTCGCCAGTTGCACCTTC
V: TRBV7-2; size: .; J: TRBJ1-2; D: .; CDR3: CASSLASGVVSYGDGYTF; DNA: TGTGCCAGCAGCTTAGCGTCCGGGGTGGTATCATATGGTGATGGCTACACCTTC
V: TRBV6-1; size: .; J: TRBJ1-1; D: TRBD1; CDR3: CASSEPRTGGETEAFF; DNA: TGTGCCAGCAGTGAACCCCGGACAGGGGGCGAAACTGAAGCTTTCTTT
V: TRBV3-1/TRBV3-2; size: .; J: TRBJ2-7; D: TRBD1; CDR3: CASSQRPRDSYYEQYF; DNA: TGTGCCAGCAGCCAAAGACCCCGGGACAGTTATTACGAGCAGTACTTC
V: TRBV19; size: .; J: TRBJ1-5; D: .; CDR3: CASREYGFSNQPQHF; DNA: TGTGCCAGCAGGGAATATGGATTTAGCAATCAGCCCCAGCATTTT
V: TRBV5-6; size: .; J: TRBJ2-7; D: .; CDR3: CASSSTLSYEQYF; DNA: TGTGCCAGCAGCTCGACACTCTCCTACGAGCAGTACTTC
V: TRBV5-8; size: .; J: TRBJ1-4; D: TRBD1; CDR3: CASSSGQGWEKLFF; DNA: TGTGCCAGCAGCTCTGGACAGGGGTGGGAAAAACTGTTTTTT
V: TRBV27; size: .; J: TRBJ2-3; D: TRBD2; CDR3: CASSVTSGSTDTQYF; DNA: TGTGCCAGCAGCGTGACTAGCGGGAGCACAGATACGCAGTATTTT
V: TRBV2; size: once; J: TRBJ2-1; D: TRBD1; CDR3: CASRGDRPSEQFF; DNA: TGTGCCAGCAGGGGGGACAGGCCCAGTGAGCAGTTCTTC
V: TRBV14; size: .; J: TRBJ2-5; D: .; CDR3: CASSRTDTKETQYF; DNA: TGTGCCAGCAGCCGGACAGACACGAAGGAGACCCAGTACTTC
V: TRBV19; size: .; J: TRBJ2-2; D: .; CDR3: CASREARQGTGELFF; DNA: TGTGCCAGTAGGGAAGCGCGCCAGGGGACCGGGGAGCTGTTTTTT
V: TRBV5-6; size: .; J: TRBJ2-2; D: TRBD2; CDR3: CASSLAGTSVTGELFF; DNA: TGTGCCAGCAGCTTGGCCGGGACTAGCGTTACCGGGGAGCTGTTTTTT
V: TRBV19; size: .; J: TRBJ1-5; D: .; CDR3: CASSIGGGGPSNQPQHF; DNA: TGTGCCAGTAGTATTGGAGGGGGGGGACCTAGCAATCAGCCCCAGCATTTT
V: TRBV11-2; size: .; J: TRBJ2-7; D: .; CDR3: CASSGSTRGSAVAYEQYF; DNA: TGTGCCAGCAGCGGATCCACACGGGGGTCCGCGGTAGCCTACGAGCAGTACTTC
V: TRBV7-9; size: .; J: TRBJ2-3; D: .; CDR3: CASSLGADTQYF; DNA: TGTGCCAGCAGCTTAGGAGCAGATACGCAGTATTTT
V: TRBV5-5; size: .; J: TRBJ1-2; D: .; CDR3: CASSLEGFGGYGYTF; DNA: TGTGCCAGCAGCTTGGAAGGGTTTGGGGGGTATGGCTACACCTTC
V: TRBV7-9; size: once; J: TRBJ2-3; D: .; CDR3: CASSLVLGALTDTQYF; DNA: TGTGCCAGCAGCTTAGTTCTGGGGGCCCTGACAGATACGCAGTATTTT
V: TRBV27; size: .; J: TRBJ1-5; D: .; CDR3: CANNYIPSNQPQHF; DNA: TGTGCCAACAACTACATCCCTAGCAATCAGCCCCAGCATTTT
V: TRBV7-7; size: .; J: TRBJ1-5; D: TRBD1; CDR3: CASSPRDRGYSNQPQHF; DNA: TGTGCCAGCAGCCCCCGGGACAGGGGGTATAGCAATCAGCCCCAGCATTTT
V: TRBV7-6; size: .; J: TRBJ1-5; D: .; CDR3: CASSPYSNQPQHF; DNA: TGTGCCAGCAGCCCCTATAGCAATCAGCCCCAGCATTTT
V: TRBV11-2; size: .; J: TRBJ2-1; D: TRBD2; CDR3: CASSSGTSGRLTYNEQFF; DNA: TGTGCCAGCAGCTCCGGGACTAGCGGGAGACTAACCTACAATGAGCAGTTCTTC
V: TRBV5-1; size: .; J: TRBJ2-1; D: .; CDR3: CASSLDVGGVDNEQFF; DNA: TGCGCCAGCAGCCTCGATGTGGGGGGAGTAGACAATGAGCAGTTCTTC
V: TRBV2; size: .; J: TRBJ1-1; D: .; CDR3: CASRWAGAREAFF; DNA: TGTGCCAGCAGGTGGGCGGGGGCAAGAGAAGCTTTCTTT
V: TRBV30; size: .; J: TRBJ1-2; D: TRBD1; CDR3: CAWTGGPVGYTF; DNA: TGTGCCTGGACAGGGGGGCCAGTTGGCTACACCTTC
V: TRBV5-1; size: .; J: TRBJ2-2; D: TRBD1; CDR3: CASSIDRGPGTGELFF; DNA: TGCGCCAGCAGCATAGACAGGGGACCGGGCACCGGGGAGCTGTTTTTT
V: TRBV5-4; size: few; J: TRBJ2-1; D: TRBD2; CDR3: CASSSSGRAEEQFF; DNA: TGTGCCAGCAGCTCCAGCGGGAGGGCGGAGGAGCAGTTCTTC
V: TRBV4-2; size: .; J: TRBJ2-2; D: .; CDR3: CASSLAGGNTGELFF; DNA: TGTGCCAGCAGCCTCGCCGGAGGGAACACCGGGGAGCTGTTTTTT
V: TRBV7-2; size: .; J: TRBJ2-5; D: .; CDR3: CASSLEPYRIWETQYF; DNA: TGTGCCAGCAGCTTAGAGCCCTATAGAATATGGGAGACCCAGTACTTC
V: TRBV27; size: few; J: TRBJ1-1; D: .; CDR3: CASSLRGIGEAFF; DNA: TGTGCCAGCAGCCTGAGGGGGATAGGGGAAGCTTTCTTT
V: TRBV19; size: .; J: TRBJ1-5; D: .; CDR3: CASSPDSYSNQPQHF; DNA: TGTGCCAGTAGTCCGGACAGTTATAGCAATCAGCCCCAGCATTTT
V: TRBV2; size: .; J: TRBJ1-2; D: .; CDR3: CASSEEAGGYTF; DNA: TGTGCCAGCAGTGAAGAGGCGGGGGGCTACACCTTC
V: TRBV6-2/TRBV6-3; size: .; J: TRBJ2-1; D: TRBD2; CDR3: CASSFGRAGARNEQFF; DNA: TGTGCCAGCAGTTTCGGAAGGGCGGGAGCGAGGAATGAGCAGTTCTTC
V: TRBV7-9; size: .; J: TRBJ2-5; D: .; CDR3: CASSFSGSQYF; DNA: TGTGCCAGCAGCTTTTCGGGGTCCCAGTACTTC
V: TRBV6-5; size: .; J: TRBJ1-2; D: TRBD1; CDR3: CASRGTALIYGYTF; DNA: TGTGCCAGCAGGGGGACAGCTCTTATCTATGGCTACACCTTC
V: TRBV18; size: .; J: TRBJ1-6; D: .; CDR3: CASSPAAARSNSPLHF; DNA: TGTGCCAGCTCCCCGGCGGCAGCAAGATCTAATTCACCCCTCCACTTT
V: TRBV14; size: .; J: TRBJ2-1; D: .; CDR3: CASSQDTGQGYNEQFF; DNA: TGTGCCAGCAGCCAAGATACAGGGCAGGGATACAATGAGCAGTTCTTC
V: TRBV9; size: .; J: TRBJ1-1; D: .; CDR3: CASTPGRGGVNTEAFF; DNA: TGTGCCAGCACCCCAGGGCGGGGTGGCGTGAACACTGAAGCTTTCTTT
V: TRBV20-1; size: .; J: TRBJ2-1; D: TRBD2; CDR3: CSASKAGVRDEQFF; DNA: TGCAGTGCTAGTAAGGCGGGAGTCCGCGATGAGCAGTTCTTC
V: TRBV6-1; size: few; J: TRBJ1-5; D: TRBD1; CDR3: CASSEGLTGGGEQPQHF; DNA: TGTGCCAGCAGTGAAGGTCTGACAGGGGGAGGAGAACAGCCCCAGCATTTT
V: TRBV9; size: .; J: TRBJ2-2; D: TRBD2; CDR3: CASSAGGSGLGELFF; DNA: TGTGCCAGCAGCGCGGGGGGTTCCGGCCTCGGGGAGCTGTTTTTT
V: TRBV27; size: .; J: TRBJ1-3; D: .; CDR3: CASSLSLSRGRNTIYF; DNA: TGTGCCAGCAGTTTATCCCTCAGCAGGGGCCGAAACACCATATATTTT